Listed here is a single T cell receptor beta chain. Germline V CDR1 and CDR2: SGHNT, YENEEA. The CDR3 consists of 13 residues. The V and J ends lost 5 bases and 8 bases respectively, with 15 bases between them. The data originate from a study of blood T cell repertoires in COVID-19. Study information: Samples of COVID-19 (acute and convalescent) were obtained from the United States, Italy and Spain. The cDNA or gDNA used as material had been derived from T cells, B-cell-depleted T cells, or PBMCs.

Original processing notes: Cell counts per sample came from amplifying reference gene primers. Produced via immunoSEQ multiplex PCR; TCRdb's table is partial and in-frame only. V and J calls plus clone size are reproduced from that table; the DNA served to infer D and trimming. The table lists about 150,000 clones, 75% to 90% of them singletons. This chain links TRBV11-3 with TRBJ1-2, with D possibly being TRBD1 (6 bases). The clonotype was recovered from a woman aged 40-49 years with acute or convalescent COVID-19. The sequencing input was peripheral blood. The DNA for the CDR3 is TGTGCCAGCAGCACCCTACAGGGAGACGGCTACACCTTC. This encodes CASSTLQGDGYTF. The variable domain in full, with the rest retrieved from reference TRBV11-3 and TRBJ1-2, is EAGVVQSPRYKIIEKKQPVAFWCNPISGHNTLYWYLQNLGQGPELLIRYENEEAVDDSQLPKDRFSAERLKGVDSTLKIQPAELGDSAVYLCASSTLQGDGYTFGSGTRLTVV.